Listed below are T cell receptor beta chains from one sample, sequenced in a study of identical twins. MiXCR, run by TCRdb on the 5' RACE reads, gives a single entry per CDR3 protein. This table holds hundreds of thousands of distinct CDR3 sequences, roughly 12% found once. Separately, the same data were catalogued under a study of yellow fever vaccine responses in identical twins.

The sequenced sample consisted of PBMCs. Receptors originate from a woman between 18 and 30 years old in good health. The CDR3 runs from the conserved cysteine through the conserved F or W. Each record gives: CDR3 protein, CDR3 DNA, clone size, J gene, D gene, V gene. A D gene is named only where the DNA matches it firmly. Clone size is stated in some rows and not others, as once, few, many or a class when expanded.

CASSQDRYAQGGNEQFF,TGTGCCAGCAGCCAAGATAGGTACGCGCAGGGAGGCAATGAGCAGTTCTTC,few,TRBJ2-1,NA,TRBV14
CASSVEREDDEQFF,TGTGCCAGCAGCGTAGAGCGCGAGGATGATGAGCAGTTCTTC,NA,TRBJ2-1,NA,TRBV9
CASSRRDSPNSPLHF,TGTGCCAGCAGCCGACGGGACAGCCCAAATTCACCCCTCCACTTT,few,TRBJ1-6,TRBD1,TRBV27
CASSPGQVQFF,TGTGCCAGCAGTCCCGGACAGGTCCAGTTCTTC,NA,TRBJ2-1,TRBD1,TRBV27
CASSPGDRGGEQFF,TGTGCCAGCAGCCCGGGGGACAGGGGAGGAGAGCAGTTCTTC,many,TRBJ2-1,TRBD1,TRBV12-3/TRBV12-4
CASSFNRVAWGYTF,TGTGCCAGCAGTTTCAACAGGGTGGCTTGGGGCTACACCTTC,NA,TRBJ1-2,NA,TRBV6-5
CASSFQHLTRETQYF,TGTGCCAGCAGTTTCCAACACCTGACGCGAGAGACCCAGTACTTC,few,TRBJ2-5,NA,TRBV12-3/TRBV12-4
CASSGTGWYGYTF,TGTGCCAGCAGCGGGACAGGGTGGTATGGCTACACCTTC,few,TRBJ1-2,TRBD1,TRBV11-2
CATSVGGHNEQFF,TGTGCCACCAGTGTCGGGGGGCACAATGAGCAGTTCTTC,NA,TRBJ2-1,NA,TRBV24-1
CASSLGGVRAQPQHF,TGTGCCAGCAGCCTCGGAGGAGTACGAGCTCAGCCCCAGCATTTT,few,TRBJ1-5,NA,TRBV28
CASSADLPLAQYF,TGTGCCAGCAGTGCGGACCTACCCCTTGCGCAGTATTTT,few,TRBJ2-3,NA,TRBV6-1
CATGTVRLPNEKLFF,TGTGCCACCGGGACAGTTCGTTTACCCAATGAAAAACTGTTTTTT,NA,TRBJ1-4,TRBD1,TRBV6-1
CATSRDPNRELTGELFF,TGTGCCACCAGCAGAGATCCCAACAGGGAGTTGACCGGGGAGCTGTTTTTT,few,TRBJ2-2,NA,TRBV15
CASSRAGGKGKETQYF,TGCGCCAGCAGCAGAGCGGGGGGAAAAGGGAAAGAGACCCAGTACTTC,NA,TRBJ2-5,TRBD2,TRBV5-1
CASSPGGGDEQYF,TGTGCCAGCAGCCCGGGAGGGGGCGACGAGCAGTACTTC,NA,TRBJ2-7,NA,TRBV7-8
CASSYGGRATEAFF,TGTGCCAGCAGTTACGGCGGCAGGGCCACTGAAGCTTTCTTT,few,TRBJ1-1,NA,TRBV6-2/TRBV6-3
CASSQVTPYSTDTQYF,TGTGCCAGCAGCCAAGTGACACCCTATAGCACAGATACGCAGTATTTT,few,TRBJ2-3,NA,TRBV4-2
CASSWGLAGLSYNEQFF,TGCGCCAGCAGCTGGGGACTAGCGGGGCTATCCTACAATGAGCAGTTCTTC,few,TRBJ2-1,TRBD2,TRBV5-1
CASSFGGQGLTGELFF,TGTGCCAGCAGCTTCGGGGGACAGGGTCTGACCGGGGAGCTGTTTTTT,NA,TRBJ2-2,TRBD1,TRBV13
CASSQSGVGVRETQYF,TGCGCCAGCAGCCAATCGGGGGTGGGTGTCAGGGAGACCCAGTACTTC,NA,TRBJ2-5,NA,TRBV4-1
CASSETGLESKNIQYF,TGCGCCAGCAGTGAAACAGGTCTTGAATCCAAAAACATTCAGTACTTC,few,TRBJ2-4,NA,TRBV10-1
CASSSRLAGVNTDTQYF,TGTGCCAGCAGCTCCCGACTAGCGGGGGTTAACACAGATACGCAGTATTTT,NA,TRBJ2-3,TRBD2,TRBV7-8
CASSAPMGGRTEAFF,TGTGCCAGCAGCGCACCCATGGGGGGGCGTACTGAAGCTTTCTTT,many,TRBJ1-1,NA,TRBV9
CASSLAIGQPQHF,TGCGCCAGCAGCCTTGCGATTGGCCAGCCCCAGCATTTT,few,TRBJ1-5,NA,TRBV4-1
CASSLSGLPGELFF,TGTGCCAGCAGTTTATCGGGGCTGCCCGGGGAGCTGTTTTTT,many,TRBJ2-2,NA,TRBV28
CASSLDVKETQYF,TGTGCCAGCAGTTTGGACGTAAAAGAGACCCAGTACTTC,few,TRBJ2-5,NA,TRBV12-3/TRBV12-4
CASSQVQGLAGETAGELFF,TGCGCCAGCAGCCAAGTTCAGGGACTAGCGGGAGAGACGGCGGGGGAGCTGTTTTTT,few,TRBJ2-2,TRBD2,TRBV4-1
CASSLSPSASTDTQYF,TGTGCCAGCAGCCTTAGTCCATCTGCTAGCACAGATACGCAGTATTTT,NA,TRBJ2-3,NA,TRBV7-9
CASSPLLSGSDTQYF,TGTGCCAGCTCACCACTCCTTTCTGGGTCGGATACGCAGTATTTT,few,TRBJ2-3,NA,TRBV18
CASNQGAGQPQHF,TGTGCCAGCAATCAGGGGGCGGGTCAGCCCCAGCATTTT,few,TRBJ1-5,TRBD1,TRBV2
CASSPPTFYNEQFF,TGTGCCAGCAGCCCCCCCACCTTCTACAATGAGCAGTTCTTC,NA,TRBJ2-1,NA,TRBV28
CASSPPWGSGSPYEQYF,TGTGCCAGTAGTCCACCCTGGGGTAGCGGGAGTCCCTACGAGCAGTACTTC,few,TRBJ2-7,TRBD2,TRBV19
CASSLAGVDQPQHF,TGTGCCAGCAGCTTGGCTGGGGTAGATCAGCCCCAGCATTTT,NA,TRBJ1-5,NA,TRBV5-6
CASSESRRVTQETQYF,TGCGCCAGCAGTGAGTCGAGGCGTGTAACCCAAGAGACCCAGTACTTC,NA,TRBJ2-5,NA,TRBV10-1
CSARAGGMNTEACF,TGCAGTGCACGCGCCGGGGGTATGAACACTGAAGCTTGCTTT,NA,TRBJ1-1,NA,TRBV20-1
CASSQDWTSGGSTDTQYF,TGTGCCAGCAGCCAAGATTGGACTAGCGGGGGGAGCACAGATACGCAGTATTTT,NA,TRBJ2-3,TRBD2,TRBV3-1
CASSLVGPPSGRADTQYF,TGTGCCAGCAGCTTAGTAGGACCACCTTCGGGACGCGCAGATACGCAGTATTTT,few,TRBJ2-3,NA,TRBV11-1
CASRRLGAYNEQFF,TGTGCCAGCAGGCGACTAGGGGCCTACAATGAGCAGTTCTTC,NA,TRBJ2-1,NA,TRBV28
CASSLRGSRTSGMTDTQYF,TGCGCCAGCAGCTTGCGGGGCTCTAGGACTAGCGGGATGACAGATACGCAGTATTTT,NA,TRBJ2-3,TRBD2,TRBV5-1
CASSFGRISYNEQFF,TGTGCCAGCAGCTTTGGACGGATCTCCTACAATGAGCAGTTCTTC,few,TRBJ2-1,NA,TRBV7-2
CSARGQGDSPLHF,TGCAGTGCTAGGGGACAGGGTGATTCACCCCTCCACTTT,NA,TRBJ1-6,TRBD1,TRBV20-1
CASSLGGAILEDNEQFF,TGTGCCAGCAGCTTAGGGGGAGCGATACTAGAGGATAATGAGCAGTTCTTC,NA,TRBJ2-1,NA,TRBV7-3
CASSSIGVGNQPQHF,TGTGCCAGCAGTTCCATTGGGGTTGGCAATCAGCCCCAGCATTTT,few,TRBJ1-5,NA,TRBV28
CASSLRVVGSPLHF,TGTGCCAGCAGCTTACGTGTAGTCGGTTCACCCCTCCACTTT,few,TRBJ1-6,NA,TRBV7-2
CASSHMTLDLGLTDTQYF,TGTGCCAGCAGTCATATGACCCTGGATTTAGGGTTGACAGATACGCAGTATTTT,NA,TRBJ2-3,NA,TRBV11-2